The 19 T cell receptor beta chains below were found in one sample sequenced in a study of T cells in Graves' hyperthyroidism and ophthalmopathy. Amplified TCR beta CDR3 regions came from RNA transcripts. TCR CDR3 underwent first-round RT-PCR with the HTBI primer set. From the multiplex PCR reads, TCRdb called clonotypes with MiXCR, one entry per CDR3 protein. The sample has more than 300,000 distinct CDR3 sequences, approximately 15% seen once. Material for sequencing was blood. The source is a woman aged 55-70 years with Graves' hyperthyroidism.

At least ten counts were recorded for this clonotype. The chain links TRBV11-3 to TRBJ1-1; D may be TRBD1 (5 bases). CDR3 length equals 15 residues. The germline V and J ends were trimmed by 5 bases and 6 bases, with 19 bases remaining between them. From germline, CDR1 is SGHNT and CDR2 YENEEA. CDR3 nucleotide sequence: TGTGCCAGCAGCCCTCCATTGGGGGAGTCTGCTGAAGCTTTCTTT. It is translated as CASSPPLGESAEAFF.

In regard to this clonotype: A clone one base away is much larger, so this may be a read error. Here the CDR3 DNA reads TGTGCCAGCAGTTTAGTTGGAGTCAGTTTGCCAGATACGCAGTATTTT. It encodes CASSLVGVSLPDTQYF. The rearrangement joins TRBV28 to TRBJ2-3; D not resolved. Germline V lookup: CDR1 MDHEN, CDR2 SYDVKM. The length of the CDR3 is 16 residues. V was clipped by 2 bases and J by 4 bases, with 16 bases between them.

In its sample, this clonotype was seen many times. The chain's CDR3 is CASSLGTGTVYNEQFF. The CDR3 nucleotides are TGCGCCAGCAGCTTGGGGACCGGGACAGTATACAATGAGCAGTTCTTC. This chain links TRBV5-1 with TRBJ2-1, with 7 bases lining up with TRBD1. The junction had 7 bases not matched to a gene; V was cut back by 0 bases and J by 4 bases. Germline CDR1 reads SGHRS; CDR2 reads YFSETQ. The CDR3 consists of 16 residues.

This clonotype was seen at least ten times. The V gene is TRBV5-5, the J gene TRBJ1-1; no clear D gene. The CDR3 loop spans 15 amino acids. V dropped 0 bases and J dropped 1 base, with 10 bases sitting between them. Per germline, CDR1 SGHKS and CDR2 YYEKEE (reference sequence). CDR3 sequence (DNA): TGTGCCAGCAGCTTGGGGCAGTCCGGGAACACTGAAGCTTTCTTT. It encodes CASSLGQSGNTEAFF.

This clonotype has just one count. A much larger clone differs from this one at a single base, so this may be a read error. The chain links TRBV5-1 to TRBJ2-1; 13 bases match TRBD2. The V gene end was trimmed by 0 bases and the J gene end by 7 bases; junction bases not matched to a gene: 4. In germline, CDR1 is SGHRS, CDR2 YFSETQ. This CDR3 spans 16 amino acids. The CDR3 DNA reads as TGCGCCAGCAGCTTGGGAGGGACTAGCGGGATGAATGAGCAGTTCTTC. Its protein product is CASSLGGTSGMNEQFF.

This clonotype was seen ten or more times. This chain connects TRBV27 to TRBJ2-1; possible D gene TRBD2, 6 bases. Germline CDR1 and CDR2: MNHEY and SMNVEV (reference sequence). V was pared by 5 bases and J by 7 bases, with 9 bases between. This CDR3 spans 12 amino acids. CDR3 protein: CASSGDSNEQFF. CDR3 coding DNA: TGTGCCAGCAGTGGGGACTCAAATGAGCAGTTCTTC.

About this clonotype: Germline is not matched at one junction end, which may reflect a read error. This sequence joins TRBV4-2 and TRBJ2-1, with 8 bases fitting TRBD2. The germline CDR1 and CDR2 sequences are LGHNA and YNFKEQ. The CDR3 sequence is 16 residues long. This CDR3 reads CASSPRSGAVYNEQLF. CDR3 in DNA: TGTGCCAGCAGCCCACGTAGCGGGGCCGTGTACAATGAGCAGCTCTTC.

The CDR3, as DNA: TGTGCCACCAGCAGAGATTGGAGGGGGCGGCAGTTCTTC. Its protein product is CATSRDWRGRQFF. The chain is built from TRBV15 and TRBJ2-1; D may be TRBD1 (7 bases). The CDR3 spans 13 residues. Trimming pared 0 bases from V and 12 bases from J, leaving 12 bases between. CDR1 LNHNV and CDR2 YYDKDF come from the germline V gene (reference sequence).

The sample holds a few counts of this clonotype. The chain recombines TRBV9 with TRBJ2-7; D gene uncertain. Germline V CDR1 and CDR2: SGDLS, YYNGEE. Trimming removed 0 bases from V and 0 bases from J, with 10 bases in between. The CDR3 runs to 15 residues. CDR3 amino acids: CASSVGSRSSYEQYF. The CDR3 DNA sequence: TGTGCCAGCAGCGTAGGGTCTAGGAGCTCCTACGAGCAGTACTTC.

This clonotype was observed a handful of times. The chain combines TRBV12-3 or TRBV12-4 with TRBJ1-1; no clear D. The CDR3 totals 14 residues. V was trimmed by 5 bases and J by 10 bases, leaving 20 bases between them. This chain's CDR3 is CASSRAIGPERAFF. As DNA, the CDR3 is TGTGCCAGCAGTCGGGCTATTGGGCCGGAAAGAGCTTTCTTT.

The chain couples TRBV4-1 to TRBJ2-2; 12 nucleotides align to TRBD2. Germline CDR1 and CDR2: MGHRA and YSYEKL. The V segment lost 3 bases and the J segment 4 bases; nucleotides outside the gene matches: 12. The CDR3 contains 19 residues. CDR3 nucleotides: TGCGCCAGCAGCCAGTTCTCTAGCGGGAGGGCCCCAGTCACCGGGGAGCTGTTTTTT. Protein sequence: CASSQFSSGRAPVTGELFF.

This clonotype has just a few counts. This sequence joins TRBV27 and TRBJ1-5, with D hard to call. V gave up 3 bases and J gave up 2 bases, with 5 bases separating them. The CDR3 is 13 residues long. Germline CDR1 is MNHEY and CDR2 is SMNVEV (reference sequence). In nucleotides, the CDR3 is TGTGCCAGCAGTTTTAGGCGCAATCAGCCCCAGCATTTT. Its translation: CASSFRRNQPQHF.

Concerning this clonotype itself: This sequence may be a read error, since a much larger clone differs from it by one base. The chain is built from TRBV13 and TRBJ2-7; the D gene is possibly TRBD2 (6 bases). The J call may be mistaken, given a closer DNA end match to TRBJ2-1. CDR1 and CDR2 from the germline V gene are PRHDT and FYEKMQ (reference sequence). The CDR3 runs to 15 residues. CDR3 coding DNA: TGTGCCAGCAGCTTAAAGCCTTCTAGCGACTACGAGCAGTTCTTC. Translated: CASSLKPSSDYEQFF.

The sample holds many counts of this clonotype. This chain links TRBV7-9 with TRBJ2-7; a possible D gene is TRBD2 (5 bases). Trimming stripped 3 bases from V and 4 bases from J, with 10 bases between. CDR1 and CDR2 (germline): SEHNR, FQNEAQ (reference sequence). The CDR3 loop spans 13 amino acids. The CDR3 coding sequence is TGTGCCAGCAGCTTTTCGGGATGGTACGAGCAGTACTTC. This encodes CASSFSGWYEQYF. Full variable domain (missing parts from reference TRBV7-9 and TRBJ2-7): DTGVSQNPRHKITKRGQNVTFRCDPISEHNRLYWYRQTLGQGPEFLTYFQNEAQLEKSRLLSDRFSAERPKGSFSTLEIQRTEQGDSAMYLCASSFSGWYEQYFGPGTRLTVT.

This clonotype was observed a handful of times. V and J are TRBV6-1 and TRBJ2-3; no firm D call. V was cut by 1 base and J by 4 bases, with 6 bases left in between. Looked up from germline, CDR1 is MNHNS and CDR2 is SASEGT. CDR3 size: 13 residues. The CDR3 nucleotides are TGTGCCAGCAGTGAAGAGTCCCCAGATACGCAGTATTTT. Amino acids: CASSEESPDTQYF.

The table lists this clonotype with many counts. The chain carries TRBV20-1 and TRBJ1-1; no definite D call. Trimming left V 0 bases short and J 1 base short, with 12 bases between. There are 15 residues in the CDR3. The germline V gene encodes CDR1 DFQATT and CDR2 SNEGSKA (reference sequence). The chain's CDR3 is CSARDMGPTNTEAFF. DNA of the CDR3: TGCAGTGCTAGAGATATGGGCCCCACGAACACTGAAGCTTTCTTT.

Points on this clonotype: This sequence may be a read error, since a much larger clone differs from it by one base. The V call is TRBV19, the J call TRBJ2-1, with TRBD1 matching over 10 bases. Germline assignment: CDR1 LNHDA and CDR2 SQIVND (reference sequence). The CDR3 spans 15 residues. V trimming: 3 bases; J trimming: 10 bases; junction bases outside the gene matches: 9. The CDR3 DNA follows: TGTGCCAGTAGTATTAGAGGGACAGGGGCCGTGGAGCAGTTCTTC. Translation gives CASSIRGTGAVEQFF.

This clonotype was seen many times. The chain joins TRBV7-2 to TRBJ2-3, with TRBD2 matching over 16 bases. J was trimmed by 2 bases and V by 4 bases; bases with no gene match: 12. CDR1 and CDR2 (germline): SGHTA, FQGNSA. The CDR3 is 20 residues long. The CDR3 DNA reads as TGTGCCAGCAGCTCTCTGGGACTAGCGGGAGGGCCGGGGCCCACAGATACGCAGTATTTT. Translating it yields CASSSLGLAGGPGPTDTQYF.

This clonotype has ten or more counts. V usage is TRBV5-1 and J usage is TRBJ1-4; 9 nucleotides match TRBD1. Trimming at V came to 4 bases and at J to 8 bases, leaving 6 bases not matched to a gene. Looked up from germline, CDR1 is SGHRS and CDR2 is YFSETQ. This CDR3 has 14 residues. CDR3 amino acids: CASSHGTGREKLFF. The CDR3 region has the DNA TGCGCCAGCAGCCACGGGACAGGGCGCGAAAAACTGTTTTTT. Full variable domain (rest looked up from reference TRBV5-1 and TRBJ1-4): KAGVTQTPRYLIKTRGQQVTLSCSPISGHRSVSWYQQTPGQGLQFLFEYFSETQRNKGNFPGRFSGRQFSNSRSEMNVSTLELGDSALYLCASSHGTGREKLFFGSGTQLSVL.